The text below deals with one T cell receptor (beta chain). CDR3 length: 14 residues. Trimming left V 0 bases short and J 4 bases short, with 13 bases between. The germline V gene encodes CDR1 DFQATT and CDR2 SNEGSKA (reference sequence). The data originate from a study of early T cells in non-severe SARS-CoV-2 infection. Study context: Alpha and beta chains were unpaired, from unsorted whole-blood bulk RNA.

Unique molecular identifiers tagged individual cDNA molecules. TCRdb processed the 5' RACE reads anew with MiXCR; each CDR3 protein has one entry. In the table there are about 31,000 distinct CDR3 sequences, 5.8% of which are singletons. This sequence joins TRBV20-1 and TRBJ2-7; D may be TRBD1 (5 bases). The sample was whole blood. The TCR sequence derives from an adult who was a healthcare worker with PCR-confirmed SARS-CoV-2 infection or an uninfected control (not recorded which). CDR3 sequence (DNA): TGCAGTGCTAGAGATCCGGGCAGGGTGTACGAGCAGTACTTC. Residues: CSARDPGRVYEQYF.